This T cell receptor beta chain came from a study of blood T cell repertoires in COVID-19. CDR3 length: 14 amino acids. The J segment lost 5 bases and the V segment lost 4 bases, leaving 5 bases of the junction unmatched. In germline, CDR1 is MGHRA, CDR2 YSYEKL. This table comes from immunoSEQ multiplex PCR, and its TCRdb copy is limited to in-frame clones, with some not included. The sample shows about 190,000 clones, roughly nine tenths of them seen only once. The J gene is TRBJ2-7, the V gene TRBV4-1, with 10 bases lining up with TRBD1. The receptor was derived from a man in his forties with acute or convalescent COVID-19. The specimen sequenced was peripheral blood. This CDR3 is CASSLTGGVDEQYF. CDR3 in DNA: TGCGCCAGCAGCCTGACAGGGGGCGTGGACGAGCAGTACTTC.